One and the same sample provided the 16 T cell receptor beta chains below, sequenced in a study of blood T cell repertoires in COVID-19. Libraries were prepared by immunoSEQ multiplex PCR; TCRdb keeps only in-frame clonotypes and omits some of them. The sample has over 200,000 clones, 75% to 90% seen once. Sequenced material: PBMCs or T cells enriched from blood (not recorded which). The receptors come from a woman aged 45-65 years who had recovered from COVID-19.

This clone has a handful of counts. The rearrangement links TRBV19 to TRBJ2-1; 12 bases align to TRBD2. The length of the CDR3 is 16 residues. Germline V gene data show CDR1 as LNHDA and CDR2 as SQIVND (reference sequence). The trim removed 4 bases at V and 8 bases at J, leaving 9 bases unmatched. CDR3 residues: CASSNLAGGPGYEQFF. The CDR3 DNA reads as TGTGCCAGTAGTAATCTAGCGGGAGGGCCGGGGTATGAGCAGTTCTTC.

Many counts were recorded for this clone. The CDR3 loop is CASSQAGYLAKNIQYF. For the CDR3, the DNA is TGTGCCAGCAGCCAAGCGGGTTATCTAGCCAAAAACATTCAGTACTTC. The chain uses TRBV3-1 (or the pseudogene TRBV3-2) and TRBJ2-4; D unclear. The CDR3 is 16 residues long. CDR1 is LGHDT and CDR2 is YNNKEL in the germline V gene (reference sequence). V dropped 1 base and J dropped 0 bases, with 10 bases sitting between them.

CDR3 nucleotide sequence: TGCAGCGTTGAGTGGCCTACAGGGGCGAACACTGAAGCTTTCTTT. The encoded protein is CSVEWPTGANTEAFF. The chain combines TRBV29-1 with TRBJ1-1, with TRBD1 matching over 7 bases. Trimming at V came to 3 bases and at J to 1 base, leaving 8 bases not matched to a gene. Germline V gene sequence: CDR1 SQVTM, CDR2 ANQGSEA. This CDR3 is built from 15 residues.

This clone occurred once. This CDR3 reads CASSLNPPGQGTYEQYF. The CDR3 DNA sequence: TGTGCCAGCAGCTTAAATCCACCGGGACAGGGAACCTACGAGCAGTACTTC. This chain joins TRBV7-6 and TRBJ2-7; TRBD1 matches 9 bases. This CDR3 region has 17 residues. Germline assignment: CDR1 SGHVS and CDR2 FNYEAQ. With 2 bases clipped from V and 2 bases from J, the junction kept 10 bases outside the gene matches.

There are a few counts of this clone. The V and J genes are TRBV5-1 and TRBJ2-1; possible D gene TRBD1, 7 bases. The CDR3 runs to 15 residues. Per germline, CDR1 SGHRS and CDR2 YFSETQ. V was pared by 4 bases and J by 6 bases, with 17 bases between. The CDR3 sequence: CASSRRGPGVNEQFF. The DNA of the CDR3 is TGCGCCAGCAGCCGGAGGGGGCCCGGCGTCAATGAGCAGTTCTTC.

The CDR3 here is CASLRGNIQYF. DNA for the CDR3: TGTGCCAGCCTCCGGGGAAACATTCAGTACTTC. V gene TRBV19 combines with J gene TRBJ2-4; D is perhaps TRBD2 (5 bases). Trimming left V 9 bases short and J 6 bases short, with 9 bases between. The CDR3 covers 11 residues. Germline assignment: CDR1 LNHDA and CDR2 SQIVND (reference sequence).

The CDR3 loop is CASSPRTGFHTEAFF. CDR3 nucleotide sequence: TGTGCCAGCAGCCCTCGGACAGGGTTTCACACTGAAGCTTTCTTT. The chain recombines TRBV27 with TRBJ1-1; TRBD1 aligns across 8 bases. With V trimmed by 6 bases and J by 3 bases, 9 bases remained unmatched. The V gene's germline CDR1 is MNHEY and CDR2 SMNVEV (reference sequence). The CDR3 length is 15 residues.

This chain links TRBV11-2 with TRBJ2-1; 7 positions agree with TRBD2. The CDR3 spans 15 residues. V lost 2 bases, J lost 4 bases, and 5 bases stayed unmatched. Per germline, CDR1 SGHAT and CDR2 FQNNGV. CDR3 residues: CASSLWLAEYNEQFF. As DNA, the CDR3 is TGTGCCAGCAGCTTATGGCTAGCGGAATACAATGAGCAGTTCTTC. The variable domain in full, completed from reference TRBV11-2 and TRBJ2-1, reads EAGVAQSPRYKIIEKRQSVAFWCNPISGHATLYWYQQILGQGPKLLIQFQNNGVVDDSQLPKDRFSAERLKGVDSTLKIQPAKLEDSAVYLCASSLWLAEYNEQFFGPGTRLTVL.

This rearrangement joins TRBV6-5 to TRBJ2-7; 11 nucleotides agree with TRBD2. The V gene end was trimmed by 8 bases and the J gene end by 3 bases; junction bases not matched to a gene: 3. Germline values: CDR1 MNHEY, CDR2 SVGAGI. The CDR3 covers 13 residues. The CDR3 DNA sequence: TGTGCCAGCTTAGCGGGAGGGCTCTACGAGCAGTACTTC. It is translated as CASLAGGLYEQYF.

The rearrangement links TRBV7-6 to TRBJ2-7; TRBD1 is a possible D gene (5 bases). Germline V CDR1 and CDR2: SGHVS, FNYEAQ. V lost 2 bases and J lost 4, with 9 bases in between. The CDR3 loop spans 13 amino acids. Here the CDR3 DNA reads TGTGCCAGCAGCTTACCGACAGAATACGAGCAGTACTTC. As protein: CASSLPTEYEQYF.

V is TRBV10-3 and J is TRBJ1-1, with 7 bases that match TRBD1. The ends lost 9 bases at V and 2 bases at J; junction bases unmatched: 6. This CDR3 is built from 13 residues. The germline V gene encodes CDR1 ENHRY and CDR2 SYGVKD. CDR3 sequence: CAIRQGVNTEAFF. The CDR3 DNA reads TGTGCCATTAGACAGGGTGTCAACACTGAAGCTTTCTTT.

This chain joins TRBV19 and TRBJ1-5, with D unclear. V lost 4 bases, J lost 2 bases, and 15 bases lay in between. There are 16 residues in the CDR3. Germline CDR1 and CDR2: LNHDA and SQIVND (reference sequence). The CDR3 protein is CASSRSVRGGNQPQHF. CDR3 DNA: TGTGCCAGTAGTAGGTCGGTCCGAGGTGGCAATCAGCCCCAGCATTTT.

CDR3 protein: CASSGSGSEAFF. In DNA, the CDR3 is TGCGCCAGCTCCGGTAGCGGGTCTGAAGCTTTCTTT. The chain employs TRBV5-1 and TRBJ1-1; D unclear. V was cut by 7 bases and J by 6 bases, with 13 bases left in between. The CDR3 extends over 12 amino acids. CDR1 is SGHRS and CDR2 is YFSETQ in the germline V gene.

V gene TRBV29-1 combines with J gene TRBJ2-7; D is unresolved. CDR1 is SQVTM and CDR2 is ANQGSEA in the germline V gene. The CDR3 runs to 10 residues. V lost 4 bases and J 3 bases, leaving 4 bases between the germline ends. The CDR3 DNA sequence: TGCAGCGTTGTATTCTACGAGCAGTACTTC. Amino acids: CSVVFYEQYF.

The chain links TRBV6-6 to TRBJ2-1, with 11 bases lining up with TRBD2. V lost 6 bases to trimming and J lost 0 bases; unmatched junction nucleotides: 16. The germline V gene has CDR1 MNHNY and CDR2 SVGAGI (reference sequence). This CDR3 spans 20 amino acids. CDR3 sequence reads: CASSKTGSGTSGYSYNEQFF. The CDR3, as DNA: TGTGCCAGCAGCAAAACCGGGTCGGGGACTAGCGGCTACTCCTACAATGAGCAGTTCTTC.

The V and J genes are TRBV27 and TRBJ1-2, with TRBD1 matching 10 bases. The CDR3 loop spans 15 amino acids. Germline V lookup: CDR1 MNHEY, CDR2 SMNVEV (reference sequence). V lost 5 bases, J lost 7 bases, and 10 bases stayed unmatched. The DNA of the CDR3 is TGTGCCAGCAGTCCCCGGACAGGGGGAGCGCGTGGCTACACCTTC. It yields the protein CASSPRTGGARGYTF.